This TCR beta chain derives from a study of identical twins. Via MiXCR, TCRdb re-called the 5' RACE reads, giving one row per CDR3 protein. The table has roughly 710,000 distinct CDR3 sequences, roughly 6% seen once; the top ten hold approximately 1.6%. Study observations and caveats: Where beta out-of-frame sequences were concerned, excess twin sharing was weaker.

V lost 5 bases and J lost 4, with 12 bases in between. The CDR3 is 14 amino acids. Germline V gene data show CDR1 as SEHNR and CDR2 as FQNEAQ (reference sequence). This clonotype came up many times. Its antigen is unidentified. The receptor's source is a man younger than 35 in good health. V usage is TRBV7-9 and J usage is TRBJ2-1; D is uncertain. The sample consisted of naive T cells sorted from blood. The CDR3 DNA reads TGTGCCAGCAGCCCACCGACCCTTTACAATGAGCAGTTCTTC. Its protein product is CASSPPTLYNEQFF.